Listed here is a single T cell receptor (beta chain). Generated by immunoSEQ multiplex PCR, the TCRdb table keeps only in-frame clones and is missing some. Here the sample spans tens of thousands of clones, around 88% being singletons. Germline V gives CDR1 MNHEY, CDR2 SMNVEV (reference sequence). After removal of 0 bases from V and 5 bases from J, the junction contained 6 bases not matched to a gene. The CDR3 runs 15 residues. The sample originates from a study of blood T cell repertoires in COVID-19. Clinical history reported by participants formed the basis on which cohorts were assigned. The specimen was PBMCs or T cells enriched from blood (not recorded which). V usage is TRBV27 and J usage is TRBJ2-5, with 7 bases lining up with TRBD1. The sequence was collected from a woman between 50 and 59 years old with acute COVID-19. The CDR3 protein is CASSLSLDRVETQYF. CDR3 in DNA: TGTGCCAGCAGTTTATCCCTAGACAGGGTGGAGACCCAGTACTTC.